The source of this T cell receptor beta chain is a study of Graves' ophthalmopathy and Graves' hyperthyroidism. The study's findings and limits: Blood contained most expanded thyroid clonotypes exceeding 0.001 frequency.

For repertoire sequencing, the TCR beta CDR3 regions were amplified from RNA transcripts. Second-round multiplex PCR came after a first-round RT-PCR that employed HTBI primers. TCRdb passed the multiplex PCR reads through MiXCR, listing each CDR3 protein once. The sample shows under 350,000 distinct CDR3 sequences, about 17% of them seen only once. Germline V gives CDR1 SGHRS, CDR2 YFSETQ. V was pared by 7 bases and J by 0 bases, with 14 bases between. The CDR3 extends over 14 amino acids. This clonotype came up many times. The target antigen is unknown. PBMCs were obtained from 9 to 10 ml of fresh peripheral blood.

The sequence was obtained from an adult man with Graves' ophthalmopathy. The sequencing sample was made of peripheral blood. V usage is TRBV5-1 and J usage is TRBJ2-7; TRBD2 is a possible D gene (5 bases). This CDR3 is CASRPRETSYEQYF. The CDR3 coding sequence is TGCGCCAGCCGGCCCCGGGAAACCTCCTACGAGCAGTACTTC.